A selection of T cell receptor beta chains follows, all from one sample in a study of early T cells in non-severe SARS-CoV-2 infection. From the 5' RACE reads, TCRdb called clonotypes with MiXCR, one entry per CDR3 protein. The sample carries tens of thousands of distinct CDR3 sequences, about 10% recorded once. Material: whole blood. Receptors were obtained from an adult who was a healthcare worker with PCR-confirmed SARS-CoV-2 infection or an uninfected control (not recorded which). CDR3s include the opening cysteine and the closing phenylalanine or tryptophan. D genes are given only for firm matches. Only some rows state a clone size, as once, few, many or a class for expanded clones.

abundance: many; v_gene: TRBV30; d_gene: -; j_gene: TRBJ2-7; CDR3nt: TGTGCCTGGAGCTTCAGGGTCCCCTACGAGCAGTACTTC; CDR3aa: CAWSFRVPYEQYF
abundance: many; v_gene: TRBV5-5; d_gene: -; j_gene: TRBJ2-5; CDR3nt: TGTGCCAGCAGCTTGGGGACAGTGGGTCTGGCGACCCAGTACTTC; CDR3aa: CASSLGTVGLATQYF
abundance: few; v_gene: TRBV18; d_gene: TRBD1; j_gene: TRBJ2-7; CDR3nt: TGTGCCAGCTCGCAGCAACAGGGGAGCACCTACGAGCAGTACTTC; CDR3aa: CASSQQQGSTYEQYF
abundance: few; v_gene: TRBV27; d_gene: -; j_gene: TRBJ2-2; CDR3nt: TGTGCCAGCAGTGCGACAGGCGGCACCGGGGAGCTGTTTTTT; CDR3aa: CASSATGGTGELFF
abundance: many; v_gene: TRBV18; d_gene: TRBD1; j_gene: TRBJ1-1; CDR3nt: TGTGCCAGCTCACCGGCACAGGGGGCGGTCACTGAAGCTTTCTTT; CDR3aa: CASSPAQGAVTEAFF
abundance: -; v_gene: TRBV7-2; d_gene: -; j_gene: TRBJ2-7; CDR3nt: TGTGCCAGCACCATACAGGGTAGCTACGAGCAGTACTTC; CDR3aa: CASTIQGSYEQYF
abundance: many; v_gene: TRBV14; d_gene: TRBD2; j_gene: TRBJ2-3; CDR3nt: TGTGCCAGCAGCCCCCTTAGCGGGGGGGCCATAGATACGCAGTATTTT; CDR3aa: CASSPLSGGAIDTQYF
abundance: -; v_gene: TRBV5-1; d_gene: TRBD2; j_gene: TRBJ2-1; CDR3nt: TGCGCCAGCTCCCCCGGGACTAGTGGGAGCAATGAGCAGTTCTTC; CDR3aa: CASSPGTSGSNEQFF
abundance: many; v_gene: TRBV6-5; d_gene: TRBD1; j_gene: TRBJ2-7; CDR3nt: TGTGCCAGCAGTTCCTCGACAGGGGTCTCCTACGAGCAGTACTTC; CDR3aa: CASSSSTGVSYEQYF
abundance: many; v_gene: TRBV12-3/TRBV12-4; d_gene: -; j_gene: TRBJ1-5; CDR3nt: TGTGCCAGCAGTTTATACGGGGGGAGCAATCAGCCCCAGCATTTT; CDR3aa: CASSLYGGSNQPQHF
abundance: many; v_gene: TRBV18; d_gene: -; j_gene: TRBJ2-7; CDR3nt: TGTGCCAGCTCACCTCAGTATAACAGGGATGCCGAGCAGTACTTC; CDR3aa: CASSPQYNRDAEQYF
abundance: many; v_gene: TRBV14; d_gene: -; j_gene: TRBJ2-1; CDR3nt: TGTGCCAGCAGTAGGAGCGCTAACTACAATGAGCAGTTCTTC; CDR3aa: CASSRSANYNEQFF
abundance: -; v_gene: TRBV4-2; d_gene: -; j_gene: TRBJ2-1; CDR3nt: TGTGCCAGCAGCCAAGACAGGGATGAGCAGTTCTTC; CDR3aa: CASSQDRDEQFF
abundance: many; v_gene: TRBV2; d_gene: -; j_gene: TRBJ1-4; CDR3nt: TGTGCCAGCAGTGGGGACCGAGGTGAAAAACTGTTTTTT; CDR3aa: CASSGDRGEKLFF
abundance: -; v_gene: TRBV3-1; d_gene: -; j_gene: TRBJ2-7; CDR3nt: TGTGCCAGCAGCCAAGGACTCTCCTACGAGCAGTACTTC; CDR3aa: CASSQGLSYEQYF